This TCR beta chain came from a study of OX40 agonist ivuxolimab in advanced cancers. Using immunoSEQ multiplex PCR, the repertoire was profiled, and TCRdb retains in-frame clones only, with some absent. The top ten clones hold around 59% of a sample with 20,000 to 25,000 clones, approximately 87% of them seen once. Trimming took off 1 base at V and 8 bases at J, with 12 bases between the two ends. CDR3 size: 14 residues. Germline values: CDR1 MDHEN, CDR2 SYDVKM. This sequence was found in an adult with an advanced solid tumor such as melanoma, head and neck, liver or kidney cancer. The sequencing used CD4+ or CD8+ T cells sorted from blood, collected in a trial of the OX40 agonist ivuxolimab. The chain recombines TRBV28 with TRBJ2-1, with D possibly TRBD1 on 6 matching bases. The CDR3: CASSLYTGLDEQFF. The CDR3 nucleotides are TGTGCCAGCAGTTTATACACAGGGCTCGATGAGCAGTTCTTC.